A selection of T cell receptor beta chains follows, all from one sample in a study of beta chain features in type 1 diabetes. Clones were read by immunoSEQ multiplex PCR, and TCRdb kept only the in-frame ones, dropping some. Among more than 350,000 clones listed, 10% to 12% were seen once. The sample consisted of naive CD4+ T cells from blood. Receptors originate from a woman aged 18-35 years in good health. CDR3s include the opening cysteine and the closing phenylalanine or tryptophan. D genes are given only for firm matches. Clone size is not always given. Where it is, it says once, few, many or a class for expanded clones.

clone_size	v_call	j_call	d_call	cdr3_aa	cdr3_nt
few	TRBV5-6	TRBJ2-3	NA	CASSWGPDTQYF	TGTGCCAGCAGCTGGGGTCCAGATACGCAGTATTTT
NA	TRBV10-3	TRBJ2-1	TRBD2	CATGLAGGDEQFF	TGTGCCACCGGACTAGCGGGAGGGGATGAGCAGTTCTTC
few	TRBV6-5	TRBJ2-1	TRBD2	CASRRAGGSYNEQFF	TGTGCCAGCAGGCGAGCGGGAGGCTCCTACAATGAGCAGTTCTTC
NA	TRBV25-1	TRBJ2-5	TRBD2	CASRRGPGGTRETQYF	TGTGCCAGCCGACGGGGCCCCGGGGGGACCCGAGAGACCCAGTACTTC
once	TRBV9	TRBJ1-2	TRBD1	CASSEGDSSYGYTF	TGTGCCAGCAGCGAGGGGGACAGCAGCTATGGCTACACCTTC
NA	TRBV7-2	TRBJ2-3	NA	CASSRGTPRPTATQYF	TGTGCCAGCAGCAGGGGGACCCCACGGCCCACAGCTACGCAGTATTTT
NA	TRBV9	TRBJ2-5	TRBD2	CASSRTSGQETQYF	TGTGCCAGCAGCAGGACTAGCGGCCAAGAGACCCAGTACTTC
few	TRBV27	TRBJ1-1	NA	CASSLRPRLNTEAFF	TGTGCCAGCAGTTTACGTCCCAGACTGAACACTGAAGCTTTCTTT
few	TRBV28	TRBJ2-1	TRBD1	CASSDRVSEQFF	TGTGCCAGCAGTGACAGGGTGAGCGAGCAGTTCTTC
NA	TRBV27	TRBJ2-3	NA	CASSADYTQYF	TGTGCCAGCAGTGCGGATTATACGCAGTATTTT
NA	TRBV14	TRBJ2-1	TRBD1	CASSPQGTGYYNEQFF	TGTGCCAGCAGCCCTCAGGGGACAGGGTACTACAATGAGCAGTTCTTC
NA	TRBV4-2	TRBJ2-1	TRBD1	CASSQGDRGSYNEQFF	TGTGCCAGCAGCCAGGGCGACAGGGGCTCCTACAATGAGCAGTTCTTC
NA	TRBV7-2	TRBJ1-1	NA	CASSLVQTNTEAFF	TGTGCCAGCAGCTTAGTACAGACCAACACTGAAGCTTTCTTT
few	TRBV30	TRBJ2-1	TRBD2	CAWSVAGVYNEQFF	TGTGCCTGGAGTGTAGCGGGAGTTTACAATGAGCAGTTCTTC
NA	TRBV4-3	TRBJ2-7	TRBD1	CASSPRQGYEQYF	TGCGCCAGCAGCCCCCGACAGGGCTACGAGCAGTACTTC
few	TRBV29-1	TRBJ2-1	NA	CSVAPAESYNEQFF	TGCAGCGTTGCCCCGGCGGAATCCTACAATGAGCAGTTCTTC